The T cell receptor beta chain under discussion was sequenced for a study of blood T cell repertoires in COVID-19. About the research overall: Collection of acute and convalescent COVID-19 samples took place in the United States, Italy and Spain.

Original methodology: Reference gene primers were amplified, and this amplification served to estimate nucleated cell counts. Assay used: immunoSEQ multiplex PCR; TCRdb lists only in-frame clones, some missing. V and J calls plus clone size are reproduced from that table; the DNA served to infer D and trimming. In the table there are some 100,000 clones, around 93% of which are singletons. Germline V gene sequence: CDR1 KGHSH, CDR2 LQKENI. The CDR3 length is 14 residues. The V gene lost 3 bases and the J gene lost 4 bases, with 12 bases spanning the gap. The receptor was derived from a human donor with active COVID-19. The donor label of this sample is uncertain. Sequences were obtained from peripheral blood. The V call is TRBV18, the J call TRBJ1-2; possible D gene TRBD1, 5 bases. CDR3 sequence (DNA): TGTGCCAGCTCACCTGACAGACAGAGCTATGGCTACACCTTC. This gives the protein CASSPDRQSYGYTF.